The 16 T cell receptor beta chains below were found in one sample sequenced in a study of shared clonotypes between healthy human individuals. Naive CD8 cells lacked CD45RO, underwent positive selection for CCR7 and left out terminally differentiated effector memory CD45RA+ cells. Profiling relied on immunoSEQ multiplex PCR, and the TCRdb table lists in-frame clones only, not all of them. The data show about 1,900,000 clones, roughly 95% seen once. The specimen was naive CD8+ T cells sorted from blood. These receptors all stem from a young man in good health.

The V call is TRBV29-1, the J call TRBJ1-1, with 9 bases that match TRBD1. The CDR3 is made up of 12 amino acids. Germline CDR1 and CDR2: SQVTM and ANQGSEA. With 6 bases clipped from V and 7 bases from J, the junction kept 6 bases outside the gene matches. This CDR3 reads CSVLTGGGEAFF. The CDR3 region has the DNA TGCAGCGTGCTAACAGGGGGCGGTGAAGCTTTCTTT.

The CDR3 DNA reads as TGTGCCATCAGTGACGGACTTACCAATGAGCAGTTCTTC. Amino acid sequence: CAISDGLTNEQFF. The chain employs TRBV10-3 and TRBJ2-1; D perhaps matches TRBD2 (5 bases). The germline V gene has CDR1 ENHRY and CDR2 SYGVKD. Trimming shortened V by 3 bases and J by 6 bases, and 9 bases separated the two germline ends. The CDR3 runs 13 residues.

The chain employs TRBV27 and TRBJ1-2; 8 bases match TRBD1. Germline loops: CDR1 MNHEY, CDR2 SMNVEV (reference sequence). This CDR3 has 14 amino acids. The V gene end was trimmed by 5 bases and the J gene end by 4 bases; junction bases not matched to a gene: 6. CDR3 sequence: CASSVDREGYGYTF. For the CDR3, the DNA is TGTGCCAGCAGTGTGGACAGGGAGGGCTATGGCTACACCTTC.

The V call is TRBV28, the J call TRBJ2-7, with 13 bases matching TRBD2. Germline V CDR1 and CDR2: MDHEN, SYDVKM. The junction had 2 bases not matched to a gene; V was cut back by 6 bases and J by 6 bases. The CDR3 sequence is 13 residues long. This chain's CDR3 is CASRLAGGLEQYF. The CDR3 nucleotides read TGTGCCAGCAGACTAGCGGGGGGGCTCGAGCAGTACTTC.

The CDR3 region has the DNA TGTGCCGTCCCGGGGGCTAGCACAGATACGCAGTATTTT. It translates to CAVPGASTDTQYF. V gene TRBV7-9 combines with J gene TRBJ2-3; either TRBD1 or TRBD2 may fit D (6 bases each). Germline-derived CDR1 and CDR2 are SEHNR and FQNEAQ (reference sequence). Deletions cut 11 bases from V and 0 bases from J, with 12 bases between. CDR3 size: 13 residues.

This clone was detected only a few times. The chain links TRBV7-9 to TRBJ2-7; D perhaps matches TRBD1 (6 bases). There are 15 residues in the CDR3. V lost 5 bases and J lost 1, with 15 bases in between. Per germline, CDR1 SEHNR and CDR2 FQNEAQ (reference sequence). For the CDR3, the DNA is TGTGCCAGCAGCCCCCGGACAGATCCGTCCTACGAGCAGTACTTC. It is translated as CASSPRTDPSYEQYF.

This sequence joins TRBV7-9 and TRBJ2-5; no reliable D call. In germline, CDR1 is SEHNR, CDR2 FQNEAQ (reference sequence). With 11 bases removed from V and 1 base from J, the gap between germline ends came to 14 bases. The CDR3 consists of 13 residues. For the CDR3, the DNA is TGTGCCTCGGGCTGGGCTATCCAAGAGACCCAGTACTTC. This gives the protein CASGWAIQETQYF. Variable domain in full (rest from reference TRBV7-9 and TRBJ2-5): DTGVSQNPRHKITKRGQNVTFRCDPISEHNRLYWYRQTLGQGPEFLTYFQNEAQLEKSRLLSDRFSAERPKGSFSTLEIQRTEQGDSAMYLCASGWAIQETQYFGPGTRLLVL.

Comment on this clone: Additional DNA sequences in this sample encode the identical CDR3. The chain carries TRBV13 and TRBJ1-5, with D perhaps TRBD1 (5 bases). CDR1 is PRHDT, CDR2 FYEKMQ, per germline (reference sequence). The germline V and J ends were trimmed by 2 bases and 3 bases, with 8 bases remaining between them. This CDR3 has 14 residues. This CDR3 is CASSLRGSNQPQHF. The CDR3 DNA reads as TGTGCCAGCAGCTTACGGGGCTCCAATCAGCCCCAGCATTTT.

This chain joins TRBV27 and TRBJ2-1; tentatively, D is TRBD2 (7 bases). The CDR3 totals 15 residues. The germline V and J ends were trimmed by 4 bases and 6 bases, with 16 bases remaining between them. The germline V gene has CDR1 MNHEY and CDR2 SMNVEV (reference sequence). CDR3: CASSWGGTGVNEQFF. CDR3 DNA sequence: TGTGCCAGCAGTTGGGGGGGCACCGGGGTCAATGAGCAGTTCTTC.

The gene calls are TRBV10-3 and TRBJ1-1, with 9 bases lining up with TRBD1. CDR3 length: 17 residues. Germline-derived CDR1 and CDR2 are ENHRY and SYGVKD. Trimming removed 0 bases from V and 0 bases from J; junction bases left unmatched: 5. CDR3 in amino acids: CAISESGQGYLNTEAFF. CDR3 in DNA: TGTGCCATCAGTGAGTCGGGACAGGGCTACCTGAACACTGAAGCTTTCTTT.

This CDR3 reads CASSFGGEGSEQYF. DNA for the CDR3: TGTGCCAGCAGCTTCGGGGGGGAGGGCTCCGAGCAGTACTTC. The rearrangement links TRBV7-9 to TRBJ2-7; 8 bases are shared with TRBD2. After removal of 3 bases from V and 6 bases from J, the junction contained 7 bases not matched to a gene. CDR3 length: 14 residues. In germline, CDR1 is SEHNR, CDR2 FQNEAQ (reference sequence). Combining the CDR3 with reference TRBV7-9 and TRBJ2-7 gives the whole variable domain DTGVSQNPRHKITKRGQNVTFRCDPISEHNRLYWYRQTLGQGPEFLTYFQNEAQLEKSRLLSDRFSAERPKGSFSTLEIQRTEQGDSAMYLCASSFGGEGSEQYFGPGTRLTVT.

V and J are TRBV5-1 and TRBJ2-7; TRBD1 matches at 7 bases. Trimming at V came to 3 bases and at J to 0 bases, leaving 3 bases not matched to a gene. The germline gives CDR1 SGHRS, CDR2 YFSETQ. The CDR3 length is 14 residues. DNA of the CDR3: TGCGCCAGCAGCTCACGGGACAGCTCCTACGAGCAGTACTTC. Protein product: CASSSRDSSYEQYF.

The chain couples TRBV11-2 to TRBJ1-2; no reliable D call. V gave up 4 bases and J gave up 6 bases, with 18 bases separating them. CDR1 is SGHAT and CDR2 is FQNNGV in the germline V gene. This CDR3 comprises 15 residues. CDR3 nucleotide sequence: TGTGCCAGCAGCTCTTTCCCGACCGGGATCGATGGCTACACCTTC. Translation gives CASSSFPTGIDGYTF.

V is TRBV4-3 and J is TRBJ1-1; D gene uncertain. The germline gives CDR1 LGHNA, CDR2 YSLEER. The V and J ends lost 0 bases and 8 bases respectively, with 16 bases between them. CDR3 size: 15 residues. CDR3 sequence: CASSQETSKGLEAFF. The CDR3 nucleotides are TGCGCCAGCAGCCAAGAAACGTCCAAGGGCCTAGAAGCTTTCTTT.

The chain employs TRBV7-2 and TRBJ2-4, with a tentative D call TRBD2 (6 bases). V was trimmed by 5 bases and J by 7 bases, leaving 24 bases between them. Per the germline V gene, CDR1 is SGHTA and CDR2 is FQGNSA. The CDR3 totals 17 residues. CDR3: CASSPQWTMVSGNIQYF. For the CDR3, the DNA is TGTGCCAGCAGCCCCCAATGGACTATGGTGTCGGGGAACATTCAGTACTTC.

A few counts support this clone. The chain combines TRBV19 with TRBJ1-1; 8 nucleotides align to TRBD1. Per the germline V gene, CDR1 is LNHDA and CDR2 is SQIVND (reference sequence). The CDR3 covers 14 residues. After removal of 3 bases from V and 5 bases from J, the junction contained 5 bases not matched to a gene. The CDR3 DNA reads as TGTGCCAGTAGTATCTACAGGGGGGATACTGAAGCTTTCTTT. This codes for CASSIYRGDTEAFF.